Listed below are T cell receptor beta chains from one sample, sequenced in a study of metastatic and nonmetastatic thyroid tumors. TCRdb re-analyzed the PCR reads through MiXCR. Seen here are roughly 57,000 clones, 20% to 25% observed once, and the top ten hold roughly 4%. Material for sequencing was blood. These receptors were collected from a female donor with papillary thyroid cancer or a benign thyroid nodule (not recorded which). Some clones in this sample may be carry-over from other donors' samples. Both conserved end residues are part of each CDR3. Fields, in order: clone size, V gene, J gene, D gene, CDR3 DNA, CDR3 protein. The D gene is left open where the match is weak. Rows give clone size only sometimes, using once, few, many, or a class for an expanded clone.

clone size: .
V gene: TRBV11-2
J gene: TRBJ2-3
D gene: TRBD2
CDR3 DNA: TGTGCCAGCAGCTTAGGGGCGGGGGGCATAGATACGCAGTATTTT
CDR3 protein: CASSLGAGGIDTQYF

clone size: many
V gene: TRBV6-1
J gene: TRBJ1-1
D gene: .
CDR3 DNA: TGTGCCAGCGGTACAGAATACGCTGAAGCTTTCTTT
CDR3 protein: CASGTEYAEAFF

clone size: .
V gene: TRBV18
J gene: TRBJ2-3
D gene: .
CDR3 DNA: TGTGCCAGCTCACCAGCGGATAGCGAGACATATACGCAGTATTTT
CDR3 protein: CASSPADSETYTQYF

clone size: many
V gene: TRBV5-5
J gene: TRBJ2-2
D gene: .
CDR3 DNA: TGTGCCAGCAGCTTGTGGCAGGACACCGGGGAGCTGTTTTTT
CDR3 protein: CASSLWQDTGELFF

clone size: many
V gene: TRBV24-1
J gene: TRBJ2-5
D gene: .
CDR3 DNA: TGTGCCTCTACCCCAGAGACCCAGTACTTC
CDR3 protein: CASTPETQYF

clone size: .
V gene: TRBV4-3
J gene: TRBJ2-1
D gene: .
CDR3 DNA: TGCGCCAGCAGCCGGCATCAGGAAACCTACAATGAGCAGTTCTTC
CDR3 protein: CASSRHQETYNEQFF

clone size: many
V gene: TRBV6-4
J gene: TRBJ2-2
D gene: TRBD2
CDR3 DNA: TGTGCCAGCAGTAGGACTAGCGGGCACGCGAACACCGGGGAGCTGTTTTTT
CDR3 protein: CASSRTSGHANTGELFF

clone size: many
V gene: TRBV12-3/TRBV12-4
J gene: TRBJ1-2
D gene: .
CDR3 DNA: TGTGCCAGCAGCTGGGGGGGGGCACATAACTATGGCTACACCTTC
CDR3 protein: CASSWGGAHNYGYTF

clone size: .
V gene: TRBV20-1
J gene: TRBJ1-2
D gene: .
CDR3 DNA: TGCAGTGCTTACCCGGGACTCGGATTTGGCGACACCTTC
CDR3 protein: CSAYPGLGFGDTF

clone size: many
V gene: TRBV28
J gene: TRBJ2-1
D gene: .
CDR3 DNA: TGTGCCAGCGAAGCTATCCGTCAGGTTCCCGGAAGGTCCTACAATGAGCAGTTCTTC
CDR3 protein: CASEAIRQVPGRSYNEQFF

clone size: once
V gene: TRBV5-1
J gene: TRBJ1-2
D gene: TRBD1
CDR3 DNA: TGCGCCAGCAGCACCCAGGGGGACTATGGCTACACCTTC
CDR3 protein: CASSTQGDYGYTF

clone size: many
V gene: TRBV9
J gene: TRBJ2-3
D gene: .
CDR3 DNA: TGTGCCAGCGGTGGGAGCCTGGCAGATACGCAGTATTTT
CDR3 protein: CASGGSLADTQYF

clone size: many
V gene: TRBV28
J gene: TRBJ2-7
D gene: .
CDR3 DNA: TGTGCCAGCCGAGATTCCCAACGGTACGAGCAGTACTTC
CDR3 protein: CASRDSQRYEQYF

clone size: many
V gene: TRBV6-6
J gene: TRBJ2-7
D gene: .
CDR3 DNA: TGTGCCAGCAGTTACCGATGGGACCAGGGGTACGAGCAGTACTTC
CDR3 protein: CASSYRWDQGYEQYF

clone size: many
V gene: TRBV5-1
J gene: TRBJ2-3
D gene: .
CDR3 DNA: TGCGCCAGCAGCTCCCAGCCAGGGCCAGATACGCAGTATTTT
CDR3 protein: CASSSQPGPDTQYF

clone size: many
V gene: TRBV7-6
J gene: TRBJ2-7
D gene: TRBD1
CDR3 DNA: TGTGCCAGCAGCTTGGAGACAGGGGAATCCTACGAGCAGTACTTC
CDR3 protein: CASSLETGESYEQYF